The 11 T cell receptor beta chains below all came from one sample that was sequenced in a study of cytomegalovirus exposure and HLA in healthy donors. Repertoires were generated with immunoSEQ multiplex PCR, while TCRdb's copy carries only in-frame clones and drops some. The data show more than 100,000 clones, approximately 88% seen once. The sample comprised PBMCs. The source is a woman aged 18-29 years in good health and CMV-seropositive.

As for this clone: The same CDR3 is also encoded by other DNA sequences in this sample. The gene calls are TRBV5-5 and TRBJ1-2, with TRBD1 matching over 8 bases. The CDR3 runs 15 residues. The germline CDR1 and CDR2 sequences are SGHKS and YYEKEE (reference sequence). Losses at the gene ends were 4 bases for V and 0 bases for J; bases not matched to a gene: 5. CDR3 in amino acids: CASSPGGGANYGYTF. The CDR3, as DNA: TGTGCCAGCAGCCCAGGGGGCGGGGCTAACTATGGCTACACCTTC.

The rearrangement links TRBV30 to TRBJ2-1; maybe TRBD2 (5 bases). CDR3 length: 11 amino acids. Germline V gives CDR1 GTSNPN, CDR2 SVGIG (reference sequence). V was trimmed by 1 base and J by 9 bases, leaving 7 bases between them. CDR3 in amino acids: CAWSASGEQFF. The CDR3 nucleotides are TGTGCCTGGAGTGCAAGCGGTGAGCAGTTCTTC.

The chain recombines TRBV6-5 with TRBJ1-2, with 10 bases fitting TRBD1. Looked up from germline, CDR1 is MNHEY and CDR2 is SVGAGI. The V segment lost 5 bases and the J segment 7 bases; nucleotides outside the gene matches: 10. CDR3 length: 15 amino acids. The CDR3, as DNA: TGTGCCAGCAGTAGACGGGGACAGGGGTTTCGTGGCTACACCTTC. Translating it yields CASSRRGQGFRGYTF.

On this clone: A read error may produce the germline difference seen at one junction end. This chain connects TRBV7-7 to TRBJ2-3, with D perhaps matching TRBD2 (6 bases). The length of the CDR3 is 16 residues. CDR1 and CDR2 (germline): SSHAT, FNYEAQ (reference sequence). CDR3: CASSLGPSGSTDTQYF. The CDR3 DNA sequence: TGTGCTAGCAGCTTAGGGCCCAGCGGGAGCACAGATACGCAGTATTTT. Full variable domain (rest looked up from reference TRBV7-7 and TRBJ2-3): GAGVSQSPRYKVTKRGQDVTLRCDPISSHATLYWYQQALGQGPEFLTYFNYEAQPDKSGLPSDRFSAERPEGSISTLTIQRTEQRDSAMYRCASSLGPSGSTDTQYFGPGTRLTVL.

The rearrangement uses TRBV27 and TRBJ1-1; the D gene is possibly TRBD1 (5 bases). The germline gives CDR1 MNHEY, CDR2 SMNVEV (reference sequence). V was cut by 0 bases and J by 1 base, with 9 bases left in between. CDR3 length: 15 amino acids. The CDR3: CASSLSGVANTEAFF. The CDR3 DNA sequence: TGTGCCAGCAGTTTATCAGGGGTGGCGAACACTGAAGCTTTCTTT.

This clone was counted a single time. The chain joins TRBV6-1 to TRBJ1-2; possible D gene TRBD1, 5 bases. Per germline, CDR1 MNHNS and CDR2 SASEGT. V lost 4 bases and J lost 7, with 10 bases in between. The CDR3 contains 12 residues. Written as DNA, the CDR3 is TGTGCCAGCAGTGCCGCTGGGGCTGGCTACACCTTC. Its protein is CASSAAGAGYTF.

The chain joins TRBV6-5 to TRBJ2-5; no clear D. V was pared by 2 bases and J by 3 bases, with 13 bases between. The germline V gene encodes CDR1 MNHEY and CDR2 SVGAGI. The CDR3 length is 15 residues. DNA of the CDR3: TGTGCCAGCAGTTACGGTGGGCAGGTGAAAGAGACCCAGTACTTC. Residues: CASSYGGQVKETQYF.

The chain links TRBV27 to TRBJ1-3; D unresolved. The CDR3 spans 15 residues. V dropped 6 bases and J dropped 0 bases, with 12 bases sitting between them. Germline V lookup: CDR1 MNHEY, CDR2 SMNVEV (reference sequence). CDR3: CASSSRLSSGNTIYF. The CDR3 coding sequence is TGTGCCAGCAGCTCCAGATTAAGCTCTGGAAACACCATATATTTT.

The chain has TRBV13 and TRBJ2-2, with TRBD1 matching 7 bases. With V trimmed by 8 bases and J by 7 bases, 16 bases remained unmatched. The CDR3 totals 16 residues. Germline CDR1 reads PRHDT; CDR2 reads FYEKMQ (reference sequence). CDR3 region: CASEGKGAVKDGELFF. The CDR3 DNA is TGTGCCAGCGAAGGAAAGGGGGCGGTAAAGGACGGGGAGCTGTTTTTT.

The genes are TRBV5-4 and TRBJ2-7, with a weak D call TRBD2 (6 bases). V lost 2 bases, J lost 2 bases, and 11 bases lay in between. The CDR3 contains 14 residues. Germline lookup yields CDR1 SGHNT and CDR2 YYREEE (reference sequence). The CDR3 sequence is CASSFSGGPYEQYF. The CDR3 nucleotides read TGTGCCAGCAGCTTCAGCGGAGGGCCCTACGAGCAGTACTTC.

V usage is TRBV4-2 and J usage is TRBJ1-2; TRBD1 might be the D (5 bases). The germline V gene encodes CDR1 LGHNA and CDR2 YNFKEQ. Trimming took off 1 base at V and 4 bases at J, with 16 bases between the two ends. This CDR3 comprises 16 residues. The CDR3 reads CASSQVGTMPSYGYTF. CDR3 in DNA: TGTGCCAGCAGCCAAGTGGGGACTATGCCCTCCTATGGCTACACCTTC.